This is a list of T cell receptor beta chains from one sample in a study of blood T cell repertoires in COVID-19. Method: immunoSEQ multiplex PCR; TCRdb's copy keeps in-frame clones and lacks some. The data contain roughly 130,000 clones, roughly four fifths of them singletons. Sequencing was done on a sample of peripheral blood. These receptors were obtained from a woman in her forties or fifties with acute or convalescent COVID-19. Each CDR3 is given with its conserved first and last residue. A D gene is named only where the DNA matches it firmly. Clone size appears in some rows only: once, few, many, or a class for an expanded clone.

j_gene	v_gene	d_gene	abundance	CDR3aa	CDR3nt
TRBJ2-2	TRBV2	.	.	CASSASQLNTGELFF	TGTGCCAGCAGTGCATCACAGCTAAACACCGGGGAGCTGTTTTTT
TRBJ1-2	TRBV29-1	TRBD1	few	CSVDTDRGNYGYTF	TGCAGCGTTGATACGGACAGGGGAAACTATGGCTACACCTTC
TRBJ1-2	TRBV6-5	TRBD1	.	CASSYSVGQSYGYTF	TGTGCCAGCAGTTACTCGGTGGGACAGAGCTATGGCTACACCTTC
TRBJ2-3	TRBV3-1/TRBV3-2	TRBD2	.	CASSPRTSGGMTDTQYF	TGTGCCAGCAGCCCCCGGACTAGCGGGGGGATGACAGATACGCAGTATTTT
TRBJ1-6	TRBV30	TRBD1	.	CAWSVQGIWNSPLHF	TGTGCCTGGAGTGTACAGGGGATATGGAATTCACCCCTCCACTTT
TRBJ2-1	TRBV20-1	.	.	CSAGDPSGQFF	TGCAGTGCGGGAGACCCGTCGGGGCAGTTCTTC
TRBJ1-1	TRBV7-2	TRBD1	once	CASSLDTQGSATVTEAFF	TGTGCCAGCAGCCTCGATACACAGGGGTCGGCCACCGTCACTGAAGCTTTCTTT
TRBJ1-2	TRBV21-1	.	.	CANKKGVYGYTF	TGTGCCAACAAGAAAGGGGTCTATGGCTACACCTTC
TRBJ2-1	TRBV5-1	TRBD2	.	CASSWELLAGVINEQFF	TGCGCCAGCAGCTGGGAGCTACTAGCGGGGGTCATTAATGAGCAGTTCTTC
TRBJ2-3	TRBV4-2	TRBD2	.	CASSQEQQGGGVYTQYF	TGTGCCAGCAGCCAAGAACAACAGGGCGGGGGGGTATATACGCAGTATTTT
TRBJ2-2	TRBV5-1	.	few	CASSLATAPGELFF	TGCGCCAGCAGCTTGGCGACAGCACCCGGGGAGCTGTTTTTT
TRBJ2-2	TRBV10-1	.	.	CASRGGVNTGELFF	TGCGCCAGCCGAGGAGGGGTAAACACCGGGGAGCTGTTTTTT
TRBJ2-3	TRBV6-5	TRBD2	few	CASSRAGDRTDTQYF	TGTGCCAGCAGCAGGGCGGGGGACCGCACAGATACGCAGTATTTT
TRBJ2-1	TRBV15	TRBD1	.	CATSTGTGGNYNEQFF	TGTGCCACCAGCACCGGGACAGGGGGGAACTACAATGAGCAGTTCTTC
TRBJ1-5	TRBV11-3	TRBD1	.	CASSPFTDRFGPQHF	TGTGCCAGCAGCCCCTTCACGGACAGGTTCGGGCCCCAGCATTTT
TRBJ2-2	TRBV6-4	TRBD2	.	CASSVGTSGVTGELFF	TGTGCCAGCAGTGTCGGGACTAGCGGGGTCACCGGGGAGCTGTTTTTT
TRBJ2-3	TRBV7-2	.	.	CASSSRYTDTQYF	TGTGCCAGCAGCTCCCGTTACACAGATACGCAGTATTTT
TRBJ2-3	TRBV21-1	.	.	CASSGAIDRGLGSTDTQYF	TGTGCCAGCAGCGGGGCCATTGACAGGGGGCTGGGGAGCACAGATACGCAGTATTTT
TRBJ1-1	TRBV2	TRBD1	.	CANRQGHTEAFF	TGTGCCAACCGACAGGGGCACACTGAAGCTTTCTTT
TRBJ1-2	TRBV28	TRBD1	.	CAGGRGLEGYTF	TGCGCTGGGGGCAGGGGGCTAGAGGGCTACACCTTC
TRBJ2-1	TRBV6-2/TRBV6-3	.	.	CASSKGQNVNEQFF	TGTGCCAGCAGCAAAGGACAGAACGTCAATGAGCAGTTCTTC
TRBJ2-2	TRBV27	.	few	CASGAEPDRNTGELFF	TGTGCCAGCGGAGCGGAACCGGACAGGAACACCGGGGAGCTGTTTTTT
TRBJ2-1	TRBV10-3	TRBD2	.	CAISESLAVDEQFF	TGTGCCATCAGTGAGTCACTAGCGGTTGATGAGCAGTTCTTC
TRBJ2-3	TRBV4-2	TRBD1	.	CASSQGSGQEEDTQYF	TGTGCCAGCAGCCAAGGATCGGGACAGGAGGAGGATACGCAGTATTTT
TRBJ2-7	TRBV18	.	once	CASSARQVSEQYF	TGTGCCAGCTCAGCACGACAGGTCTCCGAGCAGTACTTC
TRBJ1-2	TRBV10-2	.	once	CASSETPANYGYTF	TGCGCCAGCAGTGAGACGCCGGCTAACTATGGCTACACCTTC
TRBJ1-3	TRBV4-2	TRBD1	.	CASSQAGQGQSSGNTIYF	TGTGCCAGCAGCCAAGCCGGACAGGGTCAGTCCTCTGGAAACACCATATATTTT
TRBJ1-1	TRBV12-5	.	few	CASGLEGGGGNTEAFF	TGTGCTAGTGGTTTGGAAGGGGGGGGCGGGAACACTGAAGCTTTCTTT
TRBJ2-1	TRBV2	TRBD1	.	CASSDLGTGGATDEQFF	TGTGCCAGCAGTGATCTGGGGACAGGGGGCGCGACGGATGAGCAGTTCTTC
TRBJ2-1	TRBV18	TRBD2	.	CASSPIPLTSGGYNEQFF	TGTGCCAGCTCACCAATCCCCCTGACTAGCGGGGGATACAATGAGCAGTTCTTC
TRBJ2-1	TRBV6-2/TRBV6-3	.	once	CASSLGGSHNEQFF	TGTGCCAGCAGCCTGGGGGGATCCCACAATGAGCAGTTCTTC